One and the same sample provided the 14 T cell receptor beta chains below, sequenced in a study of T cell repertoires in cytomegalovirus infection. From the reads, TCRdb called clonotypes with MiXCR, one entry per CDR3 protein. The sample yields 550,000 to 850,000 distinct CDR3 sequences, roughly 33% seen once. Antigen specificity for these receptors is unknown. The material sequenced was cultured PBMCs, taken from culture after CMV antigen stimulation. The receptor source for this set is a human donor in good health (CMV status not recorded). Some clones in this sample may be carry-over from other donors' samples.

The chain recombines TRBV19 with TRBJ1-1; 7 bases agree with TRBD1. CDR3 length: 16 residues. CDR1 LNHDA and CDR2 SQIVND come from the germline V gene (reference sequence). Trimming took 4 bases from V and 0 from J; bases not matched to a gene: 8. The CDR3 coding sequence is TGTGCCAGTAGTACCTTGACAGGGCGCGTGAACACTGAAGCTTTCTTT. It yields the protein CASSTLTGRVNTEAFF.

The rearrangement joins TRBV20-1 to TRBJ2-3; 14 bases fit TRBD2. From germline, CDR1 is DFQATT and CDR2 SNEGSKA (reference sequence). Losses at the gene ends were 6 bases for V and 6 bases for J; bases not matched to a gene: 8. The length of the CDR3 is 15 residues. The DNA for the CDR3 is TGCAGTGCGACAGGACTAGCGGGAGGAGGGGATACGCAGTATTTT. It specifies CSATGLAGGGDTQYF.

There are many counts of this clonotype. The V gene is TRBV7-2, the J gene TRBJ2-7, with D possibly being TRBD2 (5 bases). This CDR3 is 11 amino acids long. V lost 5 bases to trimming and J lost 6 bases, with 8 bases between them. CDR1 SGHTA and CDR2 FQGNSA come from the germline V gene. CDR3 sequence reads: CASSPGFEQYF. The DNA for the CDR3 is TGTGCCAGCAGCCCGGGGTTCGAGCAGTACTTC.

The gene calls are TRBV20-1 and TRBJ2-3; D gene uncertain. The CDR3 spans 12 residues. Germline CDR1 is DFQATT and CDR2 is SNEGSKA (reference sequence). Here the CDR3 reads CGGGPSTDTQYF. The CDR3 bases are TGCGGCGGTGGTCCTAGCACAGATACGCAGTATTTT.

The chain uses TRBV11-2 and TRBJ1-3; D unclear. V was pared by 5 bases and J by 7 bases, with 24 bases between. Germline CDR1 reads SGHAT; CDR2 reads FQNNGV. The CDR3 has 17 residues. DNA of the CDR3: TGTGCCAGCAGCCCAAGGGCCAGTAGTTTCCTAGGCAACACCATATATTTT. Its protein is CASSPRASSFLGNTIYF.

J is TRBJ1-1 and V is TRBV7-2; D unclear. The germline V and J ends were trimmed by 6 bases and 0 bases, with 5 bases remaining between them. This CDR3 has 12 amino acids. The germline gives CDR1 SGHTA, CDR2 FQGNSA. CDR3: CASRLLNTEAFF. The CDR3 DNA is TGTGCCAGCAGATTGCTGAACACTGAAGCTTTCTTT.

The genes are TRBV4-1 and TRBJ2-1, with 12 bases matching TRBD2. The CDR3 loop spans 16 amino acids. V was pared by 4 bases and J by 7 bases, with 8 bases of the junction left unmatched. Germline V gives CDR1 MGHRA, CDR2 YSYEKL. The CDR3 bases are TGCGCCAGCAGCCGCTTCATAGGACTAGCGGGAAATGAGCAGTTCTTC. Amino acid sequence: CASSRFIGLAGNEQFF.

As DNA, the CDR3 is TGTGCCAGCAGTTCGTTCGGGGCAGTTGAAGCTTTCTTT. Translation: CASSSFGAVEAFF. The chain combines TRBV12-3 or TRBV12-4 with TRBJ1-1; TRBD1 might be the D (5 bases). This CDR3 has 13 amino acids. Deletions cut 4 bases from V and 7 bases from J, with 13 bases between.

This clonotype was observed a few times. V gene TRBV19 combines with J gene TRBJ1-2, with a tentative D call TRBD1 (5 bases). Deletions cut 7 bases from V and 3 bases from J, with 9 bases between. CDR3 length: 12 amino acids. Germline V gene sequence: CDR1 LNHDA, CDR2 SQIVND (reference sequence). The CDR3 protein is CASIGHYYGYTF. The CDR3 nucleotides read TGTGCCAGTATCGGACATTACTATGGCTACACCTTC.

On this clonotype itself: The junction departs from the called germline gene at one end, perhaps through a read error. CDR3 DNA sequence: TGTGCCAGCAGTGAATCCTTCGGGACAATCTATGGCTACATCTTC. This translates into CASSESFGTIYGYIF. The chain recombines TRBV25-1 with TRBJ1-2, with a weak D call TRBD1 (6 bases). The CDR3 runs 15 residues. The germline gives CDR1 MGHDK, CDR2 SYGVNS.

The chain joins TRBV5-4 to TRBJ2-3, with 7 positions matching TRBD2. V lost 3 bases, J lost 1 base, and 8 bases stayed unmatched. The CDR3 consists of 16 residues. Germline V gives CDR1 SGHNT, CDR2 YYREEE (reference sequence). CDR3 protein: CASSSGTTPGTDTQYF. The CDR3 nucleotides read TGTGCCAGCAGCTCCGGGACTACACCTGGCACAGATACGCAGTATTTT.

The gene calls are TRBV2 and TRBJ2-1; 13 positions match TRBD2. CDR1 and CDR2 from the germline V gene are SNHLY and FYNNEI. This CDR3 spans 15 amino acids. The V and J ends lost 8 bases and 6 bases, in that order; junction bases with no gene match: 7. Written as DNA, the CDR3 is TGTGCCAGCGCGCTCGGACTAGCGGGGGTCAATGAGCAGTTCTTC. Residues: CASALGLAGVNEQFF.

The rearrangement joins TRBV5-1 to TRBJ2-5, with D possibly matching TRBD1 (5 bases). There are 15 residues in the CDR3. Germline loops: CDR1 SGHRS, CDR2 YFSETQ. V lost 6 bases to trimming and J lost 2 bases, with 17 bases between them. DNA for the CDR3: TGCGCCAGCAACCCAGGGCAGAACACACAAGAGACCCAGTACTTC. Its protein is CASNPGQNTQETQYF.

The J gene is TRBJ1-1, the V gene TRBV6-2 or TRBV6-3; tentatively, D is TRBD1 (5 bases). The germline CDR1 and CDR2 sequences are MNHEY and SVGEGT. The CDR3 has 15 amino acids. Trimming stripped 5 bases from V and 7 bases from J, with 20 bases between. The CDR3 DNA reads TGTGCCAGCAGTCAGGGCTTTCTTGAGGGCCTTGAAGCTTTCTTT. As protein: CASSQGFLEGLEAFF.